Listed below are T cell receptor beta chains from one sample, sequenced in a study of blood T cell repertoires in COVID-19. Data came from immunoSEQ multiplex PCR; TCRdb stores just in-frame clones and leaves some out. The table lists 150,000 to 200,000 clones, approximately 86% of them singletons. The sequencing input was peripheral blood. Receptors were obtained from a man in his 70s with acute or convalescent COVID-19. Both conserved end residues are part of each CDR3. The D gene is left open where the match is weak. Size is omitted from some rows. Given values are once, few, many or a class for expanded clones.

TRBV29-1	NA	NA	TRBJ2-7	CSVEDLREQYF	TGCAGCGTTGAAGATCTGAGGGAGCAGTACTTC
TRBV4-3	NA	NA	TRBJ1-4	CASSQGWGLGVNEKLFF	TGCGCCAGCAGCCAAGGCTGGGGGCTCGGGGTTAATGAAAAACTGTTTTTT
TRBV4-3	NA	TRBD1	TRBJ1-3	CASSQDDRVKTGNTIYF	TGCGCCAGCAGCCAAGATGACAGGGTGAAAACGGGAAACACCATATATTTT
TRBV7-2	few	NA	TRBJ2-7	CASSPGVQGLTYEQYF	TGTGCCAGCAGCCCAGGGGTGCAGGGCCTAACCTACGAGCAGTACTTC
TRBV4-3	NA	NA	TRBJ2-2	CASSQDPTGDTGELFF	TGCGCCAGCAGCCAAGATCCCACAGGAGACACCGGGGAGCTGTTTTTT
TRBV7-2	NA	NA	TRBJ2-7	CASSSHQVSYEQYF	TGTGCCAGCAGCTCTCACCAGGTCTCCTACGAGCAGTACTTC
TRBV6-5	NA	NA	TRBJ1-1	CASSYYQNSEVAFF	TGTGCCAGCAGTTACTACCAGAATTCTGAGGTAGCTTTCTTT
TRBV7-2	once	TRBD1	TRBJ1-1	CASSLVGTGSKAFF	TGTGCCAGCAGCCTAGTCGGGACAGGGAGTAAAGCTTTCTTT
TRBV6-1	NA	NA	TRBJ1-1	CASSEGRRVRAFF	TGTGCCAGCAGTGAAGGGAGGAGGGTTCGAGCTTTCTTT
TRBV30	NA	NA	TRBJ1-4	CAWKSRNWEKLFF	TGTGCCTGGAAGTCGCGTAATTGGGAAAAACTGTTTTTT
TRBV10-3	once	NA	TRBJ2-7	CAISDFYEQYF	TGTGCCATCAGTGACTTCTACGAGCAGTACTTC
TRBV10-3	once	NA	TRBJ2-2	CASETGHTGELFF	TGTGCCAGCGAAACAGGACACACCGGGGAGCTGTTTTTT
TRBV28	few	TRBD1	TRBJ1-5	CASSSGTGYNQPQHF	TGTGCCAGCAGTTCCGGGACAGGTTACAATCAGCCCCAGCATTTT
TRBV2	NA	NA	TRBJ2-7	CASSGTSSYEQYF	TGTGCCAGCAGTGGGACAAGCTCCTACGAGCAGTACTTC
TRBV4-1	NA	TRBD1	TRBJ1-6	CASSQFRQGDNSPLHF	TGCGCCAGCAGCCAATTTCGACAGGGAGATAATTCACCCCTCCACTTT
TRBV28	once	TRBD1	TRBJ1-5	CASSDYRGGYSNQPQHF	TGTGCCAGTTCCGACTACAGGGGGGGATATAGCAATCAGCCCCAGCATTTT
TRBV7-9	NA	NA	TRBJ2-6	CASSPQGGSGANVLTF	TGTGCCAGCAGTCCTCAGGGTGGCTCTGGGGCCAACGTCCTGACTTTC